This T cell receptor beta chain comes out of a study of blood T cell repertoires in COVID-19 (dated by TCRdb to 2020 to 2021). In terms of the full investigation: Samples from collaborators originated in the United States, Italy and Spain and spanned both the acute and convalescent phases of COVID-19. The prospective study material was composed of cDNA or gDNA derived from T cells, B-cell-depleted T cells, or PBMCs. Deeply sampled blood TCRbeta repertoires from subjects exposed to, actively infected with, or recovered from COVID-19 were included in the dataset. A freely available public database, intended as a resource for researchers studying the immune response to SARS-CoV-2, is where the repertoires were released. Samples came from the ongoing ImmuneRACE study (first 160 participants) plus 1,254 subjects from 6 global collaborators. Sample metadata almost always included a de-identified subject ID, COVID-19 status, age in years and sex. Where available, HLA class I and class II types were taken from metadata supplied by the sample provider and were not determined by assay-based typing.

The collaborating institutions used their own protocols to collect whole blood in K2EDTA tubes. For TCRbeta analysis, collaborator samples were shipped as frozen whole blood, as isolated PBMCs, or as DNA extracted from either sample type. Here is what the overall study found, with its caveats: Clinical and demographic metadata were provided uncurated, with the amount varying by source and participant.

The immunoSEQ Assay, a bias-controlled multiplex PCR, was used to amplify TCRbeta CDR3 regions from genomic DNA. Processing in the source paper ran as follows. Nucleated cell counts per sample were estimated from amplification of reference gene primers within the assay. To quantify the absolute abundance of each unique TCRbeta CDR3 rearrangement, sequence reads were collapsed and filtered. For each sample, productive Simpson clonality was calculated as the square root of Simpson's diversity index across productive rearrangements. The source is immuneACCESS, and TCRdb retained only in-frame sequences with V and J called. Part of the clones is not carried over; for the studies checked, unresolved V genes explain less than half of this, and the remainder is unexplained. The V and J calls and clone size come from that table; D and trimming were worked out from the DNA. The sample data list a few hundred thousand clones, and roughly 86% of these were observed just once. The biggest ten clones account for around 2.9% of the sample.

As for this clone: What antigen it recognizes has not been identified. No much larger clonotype is one base removed from it; base qualities were not supplied.

Unmatched junction bases come to 14, with V trimmed by 4 bases and J by 5 bases. The CDR3 contains 17 residues, cysteine and phenylalanine counted. The entry retains the CDR3 DNA only, 51 bases that are in frame from base 1. According to the germline V gene (reference sequence), CDR1 reads MNHEY and CDR2 reads SMNVEV. The chain couples TRBV27 to TRBJ2-1, with TRBD1 matching 7 junction bases. The sample consisted of peripheral blood. This clonotype originated in a human donor in a cohort sampled during active COVID-19. The nucleotide sequence is TGTGCCAGCAGTTCCTTTTTCCGGGACAGATCAAACAATGAGCAGTTCTTC. This is translated as CASSSFFRDRSNNEQFF.